This T cell receptor (beta chain) was recorded in a study of response to subunit inactivated influenza vaccine. V was pared by 6 bases and J by 2 bases, with 4 bases of the junction left unmatched. The CDR3 consists of 14 residues. From germline, CDR1 is MDHEN and CDR2 SYDVKM. Each CDR3 protein gets one entry after TCRdb re-called the RT-PCR reads with MiXCR. This sample yields around 180,000 distinct CDR3 sequences, of which around 9% are seen a single time; about 11% belongs to the top ten. A remark on this clonotype: Its matching antigen is unknown.

Findings and caveats of the study: The authors suggested that few new T cells are recruited per seasonal influenza vaccination.

The source of this sequence is a man aged 45-60 years who received an inactivated influenza vaccine. This sequence joins TRBV28 and TRBJ1-3, with 7 nucleotides matching TRBD1. This specimen was non-naive T cells sorted from PBMCs, taken on the day of vaccination. Written as DNA, the CDR3 is TGTGCCAGCAGACTTGGACAGGCTGGAAACACCATATATTTT. Protein: CASRLGQAGNTIYF.